The T cell receptor beta chain described here comes from a study of control samples from healthy donors and cancer patients. This CDR3 is built from 13 residues. Trimming removed 2 bases at V and 3 bases at J, with 8 bases between. The germline CDR1 and CDR2 sequences are SEHNR and FQNEAQ (reference sequence). Of note for this clone: At the DNA level, this CDR3 is encoded by other sequences in the same sample as well.

This table comes from immunoSEQ multiplex PCR, and its TCRdb copy is limited to in-frame clones, with some not included. The sample lists some 150,000 clones; about 90% were seen once. V gene TRBV7-9 combines with J gene TRBJ2-7; weak D call: TRBD2 (5 bases). The specimen was blood. The receptor comes from a young man in good health. CDR3 loop: CASSLPGSYEQYF. CDR3 nucleotide sequence: TGTGCCAGCAGCTTACCGGGGAGCTACGAGCAGTACTTC. Looking up the rest from reference TRBV7-9 and TRBJ2-7 gives the full variable domain: DTGVSQNPRHKITKRGQNVTFRCDPISEHNRLYWYRQTLGQGPEFLTYFQNEAQLEKSRLLSDRFSAERPKGSFSTLEIQRTEQGDSAMYLCASSLPGSYEQYFGPGTRLTVT.